The rows below give T cell receptor beta chains drawn from one sample of a study of CD8+ T cells in alopecia areata. Sequencing used immunoSEQ multiplex PCR; TCRdb keeps in-frame clones, though not all of them. The sample records about 110,000 clones, approximately 60% being singletons. The material sequenced was CD8+ T cells sorted from blood. The source is a human donor in good health. Each CDR3 is given with its conserved first and last residue. Each record gives: clone size, D gene, V gene, J gene, CDR3 protein, CDR3 DNA. The D gene is left open where the match is weak. Expanded clones get a size class; other rows say once, few or many, or leave the size out.

clone size: .; D gene: .; V gene: TRBV28; J gene: TRBJ1-2; CDR3 protein: CASSLGKVANYGYTF; CDR3 DNA: TGTGCCAGCAGTTTAGGCAAGGTCGCCAACTATGGCTACACCTTC
clone size: .; D gene: .; V gene: TRBV20-1; J gene: TRBJ2-1; CDR3 protein: CSALYNNEQFF; CDR3 DNA: TGCAGTGCCCTGTACAACAATGAGCAGTTCTTC
clone size: .; D gene: TRBD1; V gene: TRBV2; J gene: TRBJ1-5; CDR3 protein: CASSEGDRESAQHF; CDR3 DNA: TGTGCCAGCAGTGAAGGGGACAGAGAATCAGCCCAGCATTTT
clone size: .; D gene: TRBD1; V gene: TRBV5-6; J gene: TRBJ1-5; CDR3 protein: CASRGQGGGQPQHF; CDR3 DNA: TGTGCCAGCAGGGGACAGGGAGGTGGTCAGCCCCAGCATTTT
clone size: few; D gene: .; V gene: TRBV29-1; J gene: TRBJ1-1; CDR3 protein: CSAKGEEGTEAFF; CDR3 DNA: TGCAGCGCCAAAGGGGAGGAGGGCACTGAAGCTTTCTTT
clone size: .; D gene: TRBD1; V gene: TRBV30; J gene: TRBJ2-7; CDR3 protein: CAWSSGTGVNEQYF; CDR3 DNA: TGTGCCTGGAGTTCAGGGACAGGGGTCAACGAGCAGTACTTC
clone size: few; D gene: .; V gene: TRBV2; J gene: TRBJ2-3; CDR3 protein: CASSRGGGSTDTQYF; CDR3 DNA: TGTGCCAGCAGCCGCGGTGGGGGTAGCACAGATACGCAGTATTTT
clone size: .; D gene: .; V gene: TRBV15; J gene: TRBJ2-3; CDR3 protein: CATSRDGDSTDTQYF; CDR3 DNA: TGTGCCACCAGCAGAGACGGGGATAGCACAGATACGCAGTATTTT
clone size: .; D gene: .; V gene: TRBV7-9; J gene: TRBJ2-5; CDR3 protein: CASSLLLGARETQYF; CDR3 DNA: TGTGCCAGCAGCTTATTGTTAGGAGCACGGGAGACCCAGTACTTC
clone size: many; D gene: TRBD1; V gene: TRBV19; J gene: TRBJ1-2; CDR3 protein: CASRLTGDGYTF; CDR3 DNA: TGTGCCAGTAGGCTCACAGGGGATGGCTACACCTTC
clone size: .; D gene: .; V gene: TRBV7-9; J gene: TRBJ2-4; CDR3 protein: CASSFGGAKNIQYF; CDR3 DNA: TGTGCCAGCAGCTTCGGGGGAGCCAAAAACATTCAGTACTTC
clone size: few; D gene: .; V gene: TRBV25-1; J gene: TRBJ1-4; CDR3 protein: CASSEGRVEKLFF; CDR3 DNA: TGTGCCAGCAGTGAAGGCCGGGTCGAAAAACTGTTTTTT
clone size: few; D gene: .; V gene: TRBV5-6; J gene: TRBJ2-6; CDR3 protein: CASSPGTASGANVLTF; CDR3 DNA: TGTGCCAGCAGCCCCGGGACCGCCTCTGGGGCCAACGTCCTGACTTTC
clone size: .; D gene: .; V gene: TRBV6-6; J gene: TRBJ2-7; CDR3 protein: CASSYSTEEGEQYF; CDR3 DNA: TGTGCCAGCAGTTACTCGACAGAAGAAGGGGAGCAGTACTTC
clone size: .; D gene: TRBD2; V gene: TRBV5-6; J gene: TRBJ2-7; CDR3 protein: CASSFGTSGNYEQYF; CDR3 DNA: TGTGCCAGCAGCTTCGGGACTAGCGGAAACTACGAGCAGTACTTC
clone size: few; D gene: .; V gene: TRBV5-4; J gene: TRBJ2-2; CDR3 protein: CASSLESVGNTGELFF; CDR3 DNA: TGTGCCAGCAGCTTGGAATCGGTGGGGAACACCGGGGAGCTGTTTTTT
clone size: few; D gene: .; V gene: TRBV6-5; J gene: TRBJ2-7; CDR3 protein: CASSLGTPVSYEQYF; CDR3 DNA: TGTGCCAGCAGTCTCGGGACGCCGGTCTCCTACGAGCAGTACTTC
clone size: .; D gene: .; V gene: TRBV29-1; J gene: TRBJ2-7; CDR3 protein: CSVQGTYEQYF; CDR3 DNA: TGCAGCGTGCAGGGGACCTACGAGCAGTACTTC